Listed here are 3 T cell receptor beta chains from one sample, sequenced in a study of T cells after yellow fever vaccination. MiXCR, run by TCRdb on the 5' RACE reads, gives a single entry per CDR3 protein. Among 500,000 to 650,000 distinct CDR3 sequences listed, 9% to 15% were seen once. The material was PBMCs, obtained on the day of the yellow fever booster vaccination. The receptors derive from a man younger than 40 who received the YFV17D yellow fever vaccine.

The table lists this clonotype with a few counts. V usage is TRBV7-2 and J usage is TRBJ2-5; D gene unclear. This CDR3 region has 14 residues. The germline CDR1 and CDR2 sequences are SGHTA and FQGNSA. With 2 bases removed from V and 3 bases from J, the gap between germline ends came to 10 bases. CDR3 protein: CASSLRGGKETQYF. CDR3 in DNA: TGTGCCAGCAGCTTACGCGGCGGCAAAGAGACCCAGTACTTC.

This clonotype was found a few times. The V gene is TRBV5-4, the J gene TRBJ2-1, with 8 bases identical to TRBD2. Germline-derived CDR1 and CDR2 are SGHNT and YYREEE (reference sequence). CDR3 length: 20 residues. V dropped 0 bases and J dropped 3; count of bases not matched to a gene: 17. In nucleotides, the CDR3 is TGTGCCAGCAGCTTGGCCCCCTCGTATCGGGAGGGCTGGGACTACAATGAGCAGTTCTTC. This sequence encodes CASSLAPSYREGWDYNEQFF.

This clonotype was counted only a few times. The CDR3 coding sequence is TGTGCCAGCTCACCGAGTGGGACTAGCGGTTACAATGAGCAGTTCTTC. Its protein product is CASSPSGTSGYNEQFF. The V gene is TRBV18, the J gene TRBJ2-1; the match to TRBD2 covers 11 bases. The CDR3 runs to 16 residues. Germline CDR1 and CDR2: KGHSH and LQKENI. J lost 4 bases, V lost 3 bases, and 5 bases had no gene match.